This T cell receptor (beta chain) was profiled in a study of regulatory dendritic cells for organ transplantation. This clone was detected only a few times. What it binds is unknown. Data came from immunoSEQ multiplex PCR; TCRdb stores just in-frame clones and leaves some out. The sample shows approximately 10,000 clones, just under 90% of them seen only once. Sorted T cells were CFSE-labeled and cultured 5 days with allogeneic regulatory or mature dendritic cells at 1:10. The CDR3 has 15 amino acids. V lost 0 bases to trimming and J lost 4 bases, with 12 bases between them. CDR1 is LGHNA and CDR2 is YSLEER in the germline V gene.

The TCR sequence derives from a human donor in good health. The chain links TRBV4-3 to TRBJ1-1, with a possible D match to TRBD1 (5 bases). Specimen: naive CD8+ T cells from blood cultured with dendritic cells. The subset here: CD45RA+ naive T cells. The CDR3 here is CASSQDIRATTEAFF. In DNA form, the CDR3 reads TGCGCCAGCAGCCAAGATATCAGGGCTACCACTGAAGCTTTCTTT.